The 17 T cell receptor beta chains below were found in one sample sequenced in a study of T cell responses to AZD1222 COVID-19 vaccine. Libraries were prepared by immunoSEQ multiplex PCR; TCRdb keeps only in-frame clonotypes and omits some of them. Seen here are 150,000 to 200,000 clones, around 94% observed once, and the top ten hold 3.6%. The sample consisted of peripheral blood, taken 28 days after the second dose of the MenACWY control vaccine. Every receptor here comes from an adult who received the MenACWY meningococcal vaccine as a control.

The rearrangement uses TRBV10-1 and TRBJ2-1; 11 bases map to TRBD2. This CDR3 has 16 residues. The germline gives CDR1 WNHNN, CDR2 SYGVQD (reference sequence). V was clipped by 6 bases and J by 9 bases; unmatched bases: 13. The chain's CDR3 is CASSPKGLAGGAEQFF. CDR3 nucleotides: TGCGCCAGCAGCCCAAAAGGGCTAGCGGGAGGCGCTGAGCAGTTCTTC.

This clone was seen only once. The chain recombines TRBV5-5 with TRBJ1-2; weak D call: TRBD1 (5 bases). There are 16 residues in the CDR3. V was cut by 0 bases and J by 2 bases, with 14 bases left in between. CDR1 is SGHKS and CDR2 is YYEKEE in the germline V gene (reference sequence). As DNA, the CDR3 is TGTGCCAGCAGCTTGGATGTGGGGGTAGGGAACTATGGCTACACCTTC. As protein: CASSLDVGVGNYGYTF.

The genes are TRBV11-2 and TRBJ2-3, with D perhaps TRBD2 (6 bases). CDR3 size: 15 residues. Germline values: CDR1 SGHAT, CDR2 FQNNGV. With 5 bases removed from V and 6 bases from J, the gap between germline ends came to 18 bases. Written as DNA, the CDR3 is TGTGCCAGCAGCCCCACGCTAGCGCCCAAGGATACGCAGTATTTT. Amino acids: CASSPTLAPKDTQYF.

The chain carries TRBV4-3 and TRBJ1-4; D gene unclear. The CDR3 has 15 amino acids. V lost 1 base, J lost 0 bases, and 6 bases lay in between. The germline V gene encodes CDR1 LGHNA and CDR2 YSLEER. In nucleotides, the CDR3 is TGCGCCAGCAGCCAAGGCCAGTCAACTAATGAAAAACTGTTTTTT. Its translation: CASSQGQSTNEKLFF.

Here the CDR3 DNA reads TGTGCCAGCAGTTCGGGACAGGTCTACGAGCAGTACTTC. It translates to CASSSGQVYEQYF. The gene calls are TRBV6-5 and TRBJ2-7; 8 bases line up with TRBD1. Unmatched junction bases numbered 2, after V lost 4 bases and J lost 3 bases. CDR3 length: 13 amino acids. CDR1 MNHEY and CDR2 SVGAGI come from the germline V gene.

This clone was observed a single time. The J gene is TRBJ2-3, the V gene TRBV7-2; tentatively, D is TRBD1 (5 bases). V lost 1 base, J lost 6 bases, and 11 bases lay in between. Germline assignment: CDR1 SGHTA and CDR2 FQGNSA. The CDR3 has 14 residues. CDR3 in amino acids: CASSLVQTVDTQYF. Written as DNA, the CDR3 is TGTGCCAGCAGCTTAGTTCAGACAGTGGATACGCAGTATTTT.

The rearrangement joins TRBV5-1 to TRBJ2-3, with D unresolved. Trimming took 0 bases from V and 3 from J, leaving 11 bases between them. Germline CDR1 is SGHRS and CDR2 is YFSETQ. This CDR3 spans 15 amino acids. The CDR3 DNA reads TGCGCCAGCAGCTTGGCGCGGACGAGGACAGATACGCAGTATTTT. This codes for CASSLARTRTDTQYF. Together with reference TRBV5-1 and TRBJ2-3, the CDR3 gives the full variable domain: KAGVTQTPRYLIKTRGQQVTLSCSPISGHRSVSWYQQTPGQGLQFLFEYFSETQRNKGNFPGRFSGRQFSNSRSEMNVSTLELGDSALYLCASSLARTRTDTQYFGPGTRLTVL.

The V gene is TRBV5-6, the J gene TRBJ1-3; D is ambiguous. The germline CDR1 and CDR2 sequences are SGHDT and YYEEEE. The V end was cut by 1 base, the J end by 0 bases, with 8 bases between. The CDR3 sequence is 15 residues long. The CDR3 loop reads CASSLNLISGNTIYF. The CDR3 DNA sequence: TGTGCCAGCAGCTTGAATCTAATCTCTGGAAACACCATATATTTT.

The chain joins TRBV2 to TRBJ1-6; D gene ambiguous. Deletions cut 6 bases from V and 7 bases from J, with 16 bases between. This CDR3 is 15 amino acids long. Germline loops: CDR1 SNHLY, CDR2 FYNNEI. The CDR3 DNA sequence: TGTGCCAGCAGGACCGACACGCCGGGCAATTCACCCCTCCACTTT. Protein sequence: CASRTDTPGNSPLHF.

The chain couples TRBV19 to TRBJ2-7; the D gene could be TRBD1 or TRBD2 (5 bases each). The germline CDR1 and CDR2 sequences are LNHDA and SQIVND (reference sequence). CDR3 length equals 16 residues. V lost 5 bases and J lost 2, with 19 bases in between. The CDR3 spells CASSPPGPLKAYEQYF. DNA for the CDR3: TGTGCCAGTAGTCCCCCGGGACCGTTAAAGGCCTACGAGCAGTACTTC.

This sequence joins TRBV10-3 and TRBJ2-1, with 9 positions matching TRBD2. Looked up from germline, CDR1 is ENHRY and CDR2 is SYGVKD. J was trimmed by 3 bases and V by 0 bases; bases with no gene match: 6. CDR3 length equals 17 residues. The CDR3 is CAISESGVSGGYNEQFF. In nucleotides, the CDR3 is TGTGCCATCAGTGAGTCGGGGGTTAGCGGGGGCTACAATGAGCAGTTCTTC.

The chain has TRBV7-2 and TRBJ1-2; TRBD1 aligns across 9 bases. CDR1 is SGHTA and CDR2 is FQGNSA in the germline V gene. V trimming: 1 base; J trimming: 1 base; junction bases outside the gene matches: 4. The length of the CDR3 is 16 residues. In nucleotides, the CDR3 is TGTGCCAGCAGCTTAGATACGGGACAGGGTAACTATGGCTACACCTTC. It codes for CASSLDTGQGNYGYTF.

The chain is built from TRBV5-4 and TRBJ1-2, with D hard to call. Germline V gives CDR1 SGHNT, CDR2 YYREEE (reference sequence). V was shortened by 0 bases and J by 4 bases, with 13 bases between the two germline ends. CDR3 length equals 15 residues. CDR3 loop: CASSLDGQSVYGYTF. DNA for the CDR3: TGTGCCAGCAGCTTGGACGGGCAATCAGTCTATGGCTACACCTTC.

The V and J genes are TRBV5-4 and TRBJ2-1; D is undetermined. Germline V gene lookup returns CDR1 SGHNT and CDR2 YYREEE (reference sequence). The germline V and J ends were trimmed by 0 bases and 0 bases, with 10 bases remaining between them. The CDR3 is 16 amino acids. CDR3 residues: CASSLGSFSSYNEQFF. The CDR3 nucleotides are TGTGCCAGCAGCTTGGGATCGTTTAGCTCCTACAATGAGCAGTTCTTC.

CDR3 residues: CAWSVPLAAQWEQYF. Here the CDR3 DNA reads TGTGCCTGGAGTGTACCCCTAGCGGCCCAGTGGGAGCAGTACTTC. V is TRBV30 and J is TRBJ2-7; 7 bases line up with TRBD2. The CDR3 is 15 amino acids. Looked up from germline, CDR1 is GTSNPN and CDR2 is SVGIG (reference sequence). Unmatched junction bases numbered 12, after V lost 0 bases and J lost 7 bases.

The gene calls are TRBV27 and TRBJ1-1, with unresolved D. V was shortened by 2 bases and J by 3 bases, with 7 bases between the two germline ends. The germline V gene encodes CDR1 MNHEY and CDR2 SMNVEV (reference sequence). CDR3 length: 13 residues. CDR3 nucleotides: TGTGCCAGCAGTTTAGTGCAGGACACTGAAGCTTTCTTT. Translated: CASSLVQDTEAFF.

This sequence joins TRBV2 and TRBJ1-1, with TRBD1 identical over 10 bases. J lost 0 bases, V lost 4 bases, and 2 bases had no gene match. CDR3 length: 15 residues. The germline V gene has CDR1 SNHLY and CDR2 FYNNEI. The CDR3 DNA follows: TGTGCCAGCAGTGCGGACAGGGGGATGAACACTGAAGCTTTCTTT. Translating gives CASSADRGMNTEAFF.